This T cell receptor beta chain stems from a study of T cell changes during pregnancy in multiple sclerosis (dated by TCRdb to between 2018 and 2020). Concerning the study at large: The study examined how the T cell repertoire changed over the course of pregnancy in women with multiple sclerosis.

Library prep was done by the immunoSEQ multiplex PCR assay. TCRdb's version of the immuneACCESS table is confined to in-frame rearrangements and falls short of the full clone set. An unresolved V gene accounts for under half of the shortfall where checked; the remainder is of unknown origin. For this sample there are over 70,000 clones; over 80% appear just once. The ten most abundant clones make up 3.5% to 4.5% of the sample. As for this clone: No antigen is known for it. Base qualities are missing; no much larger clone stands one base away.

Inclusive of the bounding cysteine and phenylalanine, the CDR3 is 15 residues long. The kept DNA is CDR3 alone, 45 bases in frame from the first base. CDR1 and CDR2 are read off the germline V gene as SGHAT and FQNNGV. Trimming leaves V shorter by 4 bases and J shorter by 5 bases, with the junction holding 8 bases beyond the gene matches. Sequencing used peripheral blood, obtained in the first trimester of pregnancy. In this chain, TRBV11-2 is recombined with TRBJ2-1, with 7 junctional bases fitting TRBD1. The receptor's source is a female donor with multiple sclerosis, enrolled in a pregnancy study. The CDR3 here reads CASSSKRTGHNEQFF. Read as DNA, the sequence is TGTGCCAGCAGCTCAAAGAGGACAGGCCACAATGAGCAGTTCTTC.